Listed below are T cell receptor beta chains from one sample, sequenced in a study of OX40 agonist ivuxolimab in advanced cancers. Here immunoSEQ multiplex PCR was the method, and the copy in TCRdb shows in-frame clones only, minus some. The profile shows 37,000 or so clones, roughly 87% of them singletons. The specimen comprised CD4+ or CD8+ T cells sorted from blood, sampled in a trial of the OX40 agonist ivuxolimab. The receptors stem from an adult with an advanced solid tumor such as melanoma, head and neck, liver or kidney cancer. CDR3s include the opening cysteine and the closing phenylalanine or tryptophan. A D gene is named only where the DNA matches it firmly. The listing skips clone size in some rows; elsewhere it reads once, few, many or a size class.

v_gene	abundance	d_gene	j_gene	CDR3nt	CDR3aa
TRBV5-4	.	.	TRBJ2-7	TGTGCCAGCAGCTCGGGACCCTACGAGCAGTACTTC	CASSSGPYEQYF
TRBV6-5	.	TRBD1	TRBJ2-3	TGTGCCACCAGTTACGGACAGGGCCAAGATACGCAGTATTTT	CATSYGQGQDTQYF
TRBV30	.	.	TRBJ1-1	TGTGCCTGGAGGCTAGGGGGGAACACTGAAGCTTTCTTT	CAWRLGGNTEAFF
TRBV29-1	.	TRBD1	TRBJ2-7	TGCAGCGTGGTCCCGACAGGGGGCCTCTACGAGCAGTACTTC	CSVVPTGGLYEQYF
TRBV6-5	.	TRBD1	TRBJ2-7	TGTGCCAGCAGTTACGGGGGACAGGGTGGCGAGCAGTACTTC	CASSYGGQGGEQYF
TRBV19	.	.	TRBJ2-3	TGTGCCAGTAGTAGGAAGGGTGGGCAGTATTTT	CASSRKGGQYF
TRBV27	.	TRBD1	TRBJ1-1	TGTGCCAGCAGTTTAGGTCAGGGGGGGAACACTGAAGCTTTCTTT	CASSLGQGGNTEAFF
TRBV4-3	.	.	TRBJ1-2	TGCGCCAGCAGCCAAGACCGTAGACACTTTGGGTATGGCTACACCTTC	CASSQDRRHFGYGYTF
TRBV5-1	.	.	TRBJ2-7	TGCGCCAGCAGCTGGGCGGGAACAACCTACGAGCAGTACTTC	CASSWAGTTYEQYF
TRBV7-9	.	.	TRBJ2-7	TGTGCCAGCAGCCAAAGTGCCAGAACAGAGCAGTACTTC	CASSQSARTEQYF
TRBV10-1	.	.	TRBJ2-5	TGCGCCAGCAGTGAGGTTCCACAAGAGACCCAGTACTTC	CASSEVPQETQYF
TRBV6-4	.	.	TRBJ2-1	TGTGCCAGCAGTGATGGGGGTGAGCAGTTCTTC	CASSDGGEQFF
TRBV2	.	.	TRBJ1-2	TGTGCCAGCAGGGGCAGGGACTATGGCTACACCTTC	CASRGRDYGYTF
TRBV5-1	once	.	TRBJ1-1	TGCGCCAGCAATCCGGGGGTAGGGAGGACTGAAGCTTTCTTT	CASNPGVGRTEAFF